At least ten counts were recorded for the clone carrying this TCR beta chain. Its antigen is still unknown. This CDR3 is 12 amino acids long. The V end was cut by 3 bases, the J end by 8 bases, with 9 bases between. Germline V gene data show CDR1 as SGDLS and CDR2 as YYNGEE. Preparing the TCRbeta library involved the use of unique molecular identifiers. TCRdb itself ran the PCR reads through MiXCR, one entry per CDR3 protein. The data show 250,000 to 300,000 distinct CDR3 sequences, around 9.1% seen once. This sample was included in a study of T-cell reconstitution after alpha-beta-depleted transplantation in children. Study-wide results and caveats: Surviving thymic progenitors and recipient T cells were the source of high TCRbeta diversity at day 60 in some patients.

This chain uses TRBV9 with TRBJ2-1, with a weak D call TRBD1 (5 bases). The TCR was taken from a boy younger than two with acute myeloid leukemia, due to receive a stem cell transplant. The sample was PBMCs, taken before TCRalphabeta/CD19-depleted stem cell transplant. CDR3 coding DNA: TGTGCCAGCAGCGGAGCAGGGTATGAGCAGTTCTTC. It yields the protein CASSGAGYEQFF.